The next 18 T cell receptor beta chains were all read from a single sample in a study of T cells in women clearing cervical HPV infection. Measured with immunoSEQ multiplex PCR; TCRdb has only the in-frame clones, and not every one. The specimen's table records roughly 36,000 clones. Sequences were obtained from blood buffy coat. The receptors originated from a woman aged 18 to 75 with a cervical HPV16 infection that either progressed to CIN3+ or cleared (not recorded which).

The part of the CDR3 DNA that was read is TGTGCCAGCAGTTACAGGGGGGATGAAAAA. Translating it yields CASSYRGDEK. The complete CDR3 reads CASSYRGDEKLFF. The chain employs TRBV6-4 and TRBJ1-4; 8 bases match TRBD1. Read data end 3 residues before the CDR3 end; the end is taken from the germline J gene. CDR1 is MRHNA and CDR2 is SNTAGT in the germline V gene. The CDR3 totals 13 residues. V dropped 5 bases and J dropped 6; count of bases not matched to a gene: 2.

The CDR3 bases that were read are TGCGCCAGCAGTGGGACAGAAACCTACGAG. Encoded protein: CASSGTETYE. The whole CDR3 sequence is CASSGTETYEQYF. This chain joins TRBV23-1 and TRBJ2-7, with 7 bases lining up with TRBD1. The observed sequence ends 3 residues before the CDR3 terminus, with the missing tail filled in from the germline J gene. TRBV23-1 is filed as an ORF, its function uncertain. Unmatched junction bases numbered 3, after V lost 5 bases and J lost 2 bases. The CDR3 is 13 amino acids.

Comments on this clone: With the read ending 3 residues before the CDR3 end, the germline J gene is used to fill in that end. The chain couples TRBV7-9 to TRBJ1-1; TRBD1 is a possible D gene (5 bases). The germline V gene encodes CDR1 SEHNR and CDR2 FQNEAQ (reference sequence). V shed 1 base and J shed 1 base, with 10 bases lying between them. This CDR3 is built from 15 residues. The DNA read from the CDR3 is TGTGCCAGCAGCTTAGTAGCTGGGGCGAACACTGAA. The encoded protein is CASSLVAGANTE. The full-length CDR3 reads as CASSLVAGANTEAFF.

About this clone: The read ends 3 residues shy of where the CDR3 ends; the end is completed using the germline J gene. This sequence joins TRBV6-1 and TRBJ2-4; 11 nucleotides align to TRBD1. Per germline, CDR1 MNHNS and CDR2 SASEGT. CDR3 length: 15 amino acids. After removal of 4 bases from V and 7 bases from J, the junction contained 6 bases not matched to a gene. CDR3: CASSAGGDRGNIQYF. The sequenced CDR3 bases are TGTGCCAGCAGTGCGGGCGGGGACAGGGGGAACATT.

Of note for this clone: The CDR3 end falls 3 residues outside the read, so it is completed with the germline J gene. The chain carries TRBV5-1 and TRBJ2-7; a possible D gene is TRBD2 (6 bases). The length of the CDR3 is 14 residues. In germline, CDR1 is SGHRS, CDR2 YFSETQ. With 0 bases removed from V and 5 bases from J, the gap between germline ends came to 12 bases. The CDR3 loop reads CASSLAGLGNEQYF. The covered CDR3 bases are TGCGCCAGCAGCTTGGCGGGACTCGGAAACGAG.

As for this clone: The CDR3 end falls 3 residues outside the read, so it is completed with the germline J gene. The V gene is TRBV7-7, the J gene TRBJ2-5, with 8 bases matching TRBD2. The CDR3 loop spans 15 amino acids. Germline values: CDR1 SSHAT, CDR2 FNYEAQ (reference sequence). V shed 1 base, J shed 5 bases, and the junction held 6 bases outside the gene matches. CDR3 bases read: TGTGCCAGCAGCTTAGGAGCGGGAGTTGCGGAGACC. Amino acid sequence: CASSLGAGVAET. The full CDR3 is CASSLGAGVAETQYF.

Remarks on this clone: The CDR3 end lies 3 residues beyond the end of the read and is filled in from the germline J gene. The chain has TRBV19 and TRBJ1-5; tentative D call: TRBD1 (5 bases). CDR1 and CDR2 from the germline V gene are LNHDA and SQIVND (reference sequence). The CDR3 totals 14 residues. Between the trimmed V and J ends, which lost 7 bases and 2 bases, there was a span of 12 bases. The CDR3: CASTAGLGNQPQHF. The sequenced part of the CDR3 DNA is TGTGCCAGTACCGCAGGGTTAGGCAATCAGCCC.

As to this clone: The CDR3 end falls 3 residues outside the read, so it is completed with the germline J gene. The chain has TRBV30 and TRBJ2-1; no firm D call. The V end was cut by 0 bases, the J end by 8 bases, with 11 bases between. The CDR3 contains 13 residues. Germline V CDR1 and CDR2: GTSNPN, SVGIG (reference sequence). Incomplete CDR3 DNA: TGTGCCTGGAGTGTTGGCTTCCTTTATGAG. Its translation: CAWSVGFLYE. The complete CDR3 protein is CAWSVGFLYEQFF.

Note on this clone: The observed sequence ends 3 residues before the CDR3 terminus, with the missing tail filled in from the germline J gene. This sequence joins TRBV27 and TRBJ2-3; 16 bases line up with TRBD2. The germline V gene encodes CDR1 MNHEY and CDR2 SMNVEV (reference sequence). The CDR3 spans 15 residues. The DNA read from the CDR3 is TGTGCCAGCAGTAGGGGACTAGCGGGAGGGGAGACG. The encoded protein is CASSRGLAGGET. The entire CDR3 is CASSRGLAGGETQYF.

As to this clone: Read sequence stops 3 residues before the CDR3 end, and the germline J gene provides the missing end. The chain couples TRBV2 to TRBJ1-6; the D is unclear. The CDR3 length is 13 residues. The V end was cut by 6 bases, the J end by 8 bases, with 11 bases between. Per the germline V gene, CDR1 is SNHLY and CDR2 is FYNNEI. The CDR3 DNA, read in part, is TGTGCCAGCAGCCGTACCCTAGATTCACCC. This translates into CASSRTLDSP. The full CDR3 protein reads CASSRTLDSPLHF.

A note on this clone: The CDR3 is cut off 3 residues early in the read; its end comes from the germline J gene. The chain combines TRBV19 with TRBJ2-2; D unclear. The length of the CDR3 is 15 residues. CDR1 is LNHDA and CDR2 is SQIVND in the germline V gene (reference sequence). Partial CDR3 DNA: TGTGCCAGTAGGCCCGCTCAGAGAACTAATGAAAAG. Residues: CASRPAQRTNEK. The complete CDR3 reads CASRPAQRTNEKLFF. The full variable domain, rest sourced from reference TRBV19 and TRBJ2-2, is DGGITQSPKYLFRKEGQNVTLSCEQNLNHDAMYWYRQDPGQGLRLIYYSQIVNDFQKGDIAEGYSVSREKKESFPLTVTSAQKNPTAFYLCASRPAQRTNEKLFFGEGSRLTVL.

The sequenced CDR3 bases are TGCAGTGCTAGAGCGGTAGATGACAGGGGGAGAAACACC. Protein: CSARAVDDRGRNT. The entire CDR3 sequence reads CSARAVDDRGRNTIYF. This chain links TRBV20-1 with TRBJ1-3; 9 bases line up with TRBD1. The read ends 3 residues shy of where the CDR3 ends; the end is completed using the germline J gene. The CDR3 totals 16 residues. Unmatched junction bases numbered 9, after V lost 1 base and J lost 5 bases. Germline CDR1 reads DFQATT; CDR2 reads SNEGSKA (reference sequence).

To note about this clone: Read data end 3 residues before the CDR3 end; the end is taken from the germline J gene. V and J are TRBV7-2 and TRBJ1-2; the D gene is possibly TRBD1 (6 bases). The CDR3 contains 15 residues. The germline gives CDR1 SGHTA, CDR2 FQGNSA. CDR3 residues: CASSYSPEGVDDYTF. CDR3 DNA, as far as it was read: TGTGCCAGCAGCTATAGCCCAGAGGGGGTCGACGAC.

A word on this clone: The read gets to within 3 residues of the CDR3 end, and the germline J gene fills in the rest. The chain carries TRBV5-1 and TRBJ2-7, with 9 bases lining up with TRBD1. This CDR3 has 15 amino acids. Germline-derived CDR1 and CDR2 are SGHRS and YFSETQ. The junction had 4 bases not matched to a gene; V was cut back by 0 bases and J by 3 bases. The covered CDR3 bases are TGCGCCAGCAGCTTGGACGGACAGGGGCACTACGAG. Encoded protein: CASSLDGQGHYE. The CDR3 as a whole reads CASSLDGQGHYEQYF.

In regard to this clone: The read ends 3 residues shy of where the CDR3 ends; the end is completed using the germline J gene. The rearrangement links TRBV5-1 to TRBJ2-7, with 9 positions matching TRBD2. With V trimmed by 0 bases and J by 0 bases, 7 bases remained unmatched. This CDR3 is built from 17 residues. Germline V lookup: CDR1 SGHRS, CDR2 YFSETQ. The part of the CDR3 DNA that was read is TGCGCCAGCAGCTTGGTCTTAGCGGGGGCGAACTCCTACGAG. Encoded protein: CASSLVLAGANSYE. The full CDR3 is CASSLVLAGANSYEQYF.

The CDR3 sequence is CASSLIPTGSDGYTF. Partial CDR3 DNA: TGTGCCAGCAGTCTAATTCCCACAGGCTCGGACGGC. The gene calls are TRBV27 and TRBJ1-2, with D perhaps matching TRBD1 (5 bases). Read coverage stops 3 residues before the CDR3 terminus; the germline J gene supplies the remainder. Germline loops: CDR1 MNHEY, CDR2 SMNVEV (reference sequence). The CDR3 is made up of 15 amino acids.

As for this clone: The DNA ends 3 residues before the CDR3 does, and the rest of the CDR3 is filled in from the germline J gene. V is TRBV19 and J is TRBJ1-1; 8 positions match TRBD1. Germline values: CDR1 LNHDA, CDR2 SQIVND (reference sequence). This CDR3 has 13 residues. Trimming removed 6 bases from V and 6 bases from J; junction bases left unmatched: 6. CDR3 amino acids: CASSTQGGAEAFF. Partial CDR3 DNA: TGTGCCAGTAGCACACAGGGGGGGGCTGAA.

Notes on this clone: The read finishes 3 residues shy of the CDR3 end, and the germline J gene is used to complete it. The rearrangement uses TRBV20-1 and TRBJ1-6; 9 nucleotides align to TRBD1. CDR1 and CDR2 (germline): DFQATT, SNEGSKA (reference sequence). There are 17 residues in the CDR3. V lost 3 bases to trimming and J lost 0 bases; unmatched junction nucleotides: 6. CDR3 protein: CSASGQGKISYNSPLHF. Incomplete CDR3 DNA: TGCAGTGCTAGCGGACAGGGGAAGATCTCCTATAATTCACCC.